This is a list of T cell receptor beta chains from one sample in a study of CD8+ T cells in alopecia areata. The data were produced by immunoSEQ multiplex PCR, yet TCRdb's version contains in-frame clones alone and is incomplete. The data contain more than 90,000 clones, roughly two fifths of them singletons. Material for sequencing was CD4+ T cells sorted from blood. Receptors were obtained from a human donor with alopecia areata. Each CDR3 is given with its conserved first and last residue. Each record gives: V gene, clone size, J gene, CDR3 protein. Size values are once, few and many counts, or a class for expanded clones, and some rows have none.

TRBV7-2	few	TRBJ2-7	CASSLRGQGPYEQYF
TRBV7-2	-	TRBJ2-3	CASNSRGGPDTQYF
TRBV14	-	TRBJ2-1	CASSQGLAQVLQFF
TRBV4-1	few	TRBJ2-3	CASSQGGWVPGPTDTQYF
TRBV29-1	-	TRBJ1-1	CSAGVATEAFF
TRBV7-2	-	TRBJ2-7	CASSLGVPSGGGYEQYF
TRBV30	-	TRBJ2-7	CAWSATGQGAYEQYF
TRBV6-5	-	TRBJ2-1	CASSYLAVAGQQFF
TRBV14	few	TRBJ2-5	CASSQGEETQYF
TRBV7-8	-	TRBJ1-5	CASSRDRANQPQHF
TRBV7-2	-	TRBJ1-1	CASSSPGGNTEAFF
TRBV7-2	-	TRBJ2-5	CASSPRQAQETQYF
TRBV5-1	-	TRBJ2-7	CASSEAGTSVYEQYF
TRBV7-8	-	TRBJ1-6	CASSLQGFNSPLHF
TRBV28	-	TRBJ2-5	CASSSFHETQYF
TRBV29-1	few	TRBJ2-3	CSVSRMLSTDTQYF
TRBV25-1	-	TRBJ1-1	CASSGGPNTEAFF
TRBV11-2	-	TRBJ2-1	CASSYLAGGLYEQFF
TRBV28	-	TRBJ2-3	CASSSLPDTQYF
TRBV2	-	TRBJ2-7	CASIRESSYEQYF
TRBV10-3	-	TRBJ1-5	CAISGTNSNQPQHF
TRBV10-3	-	TRBJ2-2	CAISERGPPTGELFF
TRBV29-1	-	TRBJ1-5	CSVGQGNQPQHF
TRBV30	-	TRBJ2-1	CAWRGYLDEQFF
TRBV11-2	few	TRBJ2-5	CASSSRVQETQYF
TRBV5-6	-	TRBJ2-6	CASSFRRSGANVLTF
TRBV7-9	-	TRBJ1-1	CASSGLDTNTEAFF
TRBV6-1	-	TRBJ2-3	CASSEPGSGTDTQYF